A selection of T cell receptor beta chains follows, all from one sample in a study of T-cell reconstitution after alpha-beta-depleted transplantation in children. TCRdb passed the PCR reads through MiXCR, listing each CDR3 protein once. The table lists about 200,000 distinct CDR3 sequences, under 8.5% of them singletons. This sample comprised PBMCs, obtained before TCRalphabeta/CD19-depleted stem cell transplant. These receptors all stem from a boy aged 2 to 10 with acute lymphoblastic leukemia, due to receive a stem cell transplant. CDR3s include the opening cysteine and the closing phenylalanine or tryptophan.

CDR3 length,J gene,V gene,CDR3 protein
13,TRBJ1-2,TRBV5-6,CASLAGIGTGYTF
14,TRBJ2-3,TRBV7-9,CASSLALTPDTQYF
11,TRBJ2-1,TRBV20-1,CSASSYNEQFF
15,TRBJ1-6,TRBV20-1,CSARRGASYNSPLHF
14,TRBJ2-7,TRBV11-2,CASSFIASGYEQYF
13,TRBJ2-7,TRBV5-1,CASSVNSDYEQYF
16,TRBJ2-3,TRBV4-2,CASSPLWQGARDTQYF
12,TRBJ2-7,TRBV6-5,CASSNGVYEQYF
16,TRBJ2-6,TRBV27,CASSSRRISGANVLTF
13,TRBJ1-3,TRBV7-2,CASTPGFGNTIYF
17,TRBJ2-1,TRBV20-1,CSARDSAGGSSYNEQFF
15,TRBJ1-4,TRBV5-5,CASSLEGQVNEKLFF
15,TRBJ2-7,TRBV20-1,CSASKRGSGAYEQYF
14,TRBJ1-1,TRBV20-1,CSAQEGRLNTEAFF